This TCR beta chain emerged from a study of T cell responses to AZD1222 COVID-19 vaccine. Study results and caveats: Spike-specific TCR breadth and depth were elevated following two AZD1222 doses.

Clones were sequenced by immunoSEQ multiplex PCR, and TCRdb holds only the in-frame ones, with some missing. The table includes roughly 100,000 clones, about 88% detected once. The CDR3 is 15 amino acids. The ends lost 5 bases at V and 8 bases at J; junction bases unmatched: 10. Germline CDR1 and CDR2: SGHRS and YFSETQ. In its sample, this clone was seen a few times. Antigen: not known. The receptor was isolated from an adult who received the AZD1222 COVID-19 vaccine. This chain links TRBV5-1 with TRBJ1-6, with 7 bases identical to TRBD1. The source was peripheral blood, collected 28 days after the second AZD1222 dose. The CDR3 loop reads CASRPDRRKDSPLHF. The CDR3 nucleotides are TGCGCCAGCAGGCCGGACAGGAGGAAGGATTCACCCCTCCACTTT.